Sequencing of this T cell receptor (beta chain) was carried out in a study of CD8 T cells in ankylosing spondylitis. Notes on the study in general: Those disease-linked clones were CD8+; they were also relatively rare in peripheral blood. The clones that were linked to disease were reported to be significantly enriched in matched synovial fluid samples from ankylosing spondylitis patients. Characteristic of ankylosing spondylitis blood, it appeared, was a TCR beta motif comprising about eight highly homologous variants. Some of these motif variants have turned up before, in reports on reactive arthritis synovial fluid and blood.

Quantitative molecular-barcoded 5'-RACE generated the TCR beta libraries. TCRdb processed the 5' RACE reads anew with MiXCR; each CDR3 protein has one entry. The repertoire includes around 770,000 distinct CDR3 sequences, over 9.5% of them detected once, and 0.51% sits in the top ten. This clonotype was counted a few times. Its antigen is as yet unknown. Sequenced sample: blood, either unsorted or a sorted T cell fraction (not recorded which). This TCR came from a male donor with ankylosing spondylitis.

CDR3 in amino acids: CASSSLGPSYNEQFF. CDR3 nucleotide sequence: TGTGCCAGCAGCTCATTGGGTCCCTCCTACAATGAGCAGTTCTTC. The gene calls are TRBV7-2 and TRBJ2-1; D gene uncertain. V was trimmed by 4 bases and J by 0 bases, leaving 10 bases between them. This CDR3 comprises 15 residues. Germline V lookup: CDR1 SGHTA, CDR2 FQGNSA. The whole variable domain, remainder taken from reference TRBV7-2 and TRBJ2-1, is GAGVSQSPSNKVTEKGKDVELRCDPISGHTALYWYRQSLGQGLEFLIYFQGNSAPDKSGLPSDRFSAERTGGSVSTLTIQRTQQEDSAVYLCASSSLGPSYNEQFFGPGTRLTVL.